A single sample gave rise to the 31 T cell receptor beta chains below, sequenced in a study of Graves' ophthalmopathy and Graves' hyperthyroidism. Using RNA transcripts, the TCR beta CDR3 regions were amplified. RT-PCR in the first round used HTBI primers; a second-round multiplex PCR followed. In TCRdb, the multiplex PCR reads were re-called with MiXCR into one record per CDR3 protein. In the table there are approximately 410,000 distinct CDR3 sequences, approximately 15% of which are singletons. Sequenced input: peripheral blood. Receptors were obtained from a woman aged 18-30 years with stable Graves' hyperthyroidism.

There are many counts of this clonotype. J is TRBJ1-2 and V is TRBV5-1; 7 bases align to TRBD1. The V and J ends lost 5 bases and 6 bases, in that order; junction bases with no gene match: 10. Germline assignment: CDR1 SGHRS and CDR2 YFSETQ. The CDR3 length is 14 residues. CDR3 nucleotide sequence: TGCGCCAGCAGGCTCCGAACAGGGGAAAATGGCTACACCTTC. The encoded protein is CASRLRTGENGYTF.

This clonotype came up many times. The germline gene is not matched at one end of the junction; a read error may be the cause. The chain recombines TRBV6-5 with TRBJ1-6; no clear D. CDR1 and CDR2 from the germline V gene are MNHEY and SVGAGI. The length of the CDR3 is 17 residues. CDR3 DNA: TGTGCCAGCAGTTACTCTGGCGGAGGCCCCTATCATTCACCCCTCCACTTT. This sequence encodes CASSYSGGGPYHSPLHF.

This clonotype was seen repeatedly, ten times or more. The chain couples TRBV6-2 or TRBV6-3 to TRBJ1-2; maybe TRBD1 (5 bases). Germline V CDR1 and CDR2: MNHEY, SVGEGT. Trimming cost V 2 bases and J 4 bases, with 11 bases left between them. The CDR3 sequence is 14 residues long. The CDR3 DNA reads as TGTGCCAGCAGTTACCGGGACTACAGCTATGGCTACACCTTC. Its translation: CASSYRDYSYGYTF.

The sample holds a few counts of this clonotype. CDR3 nucleotide sequence: TGCGCCAGCAGCCCTGGAAGGATCCCGGGGGAGACCCAGTACTTC. This encodes CASSPGRIPGETQYF. This sequence joins TRBV5-1 and TRBJ2-5, with D possibly being TRBD2 (5 bases). Germline V gives CDR1 SGHRS, CDR2 YFSETQ. The CDR3 is 15 amino acids. Deletions cut 4 bases from V and 5 bases from J, with 18 bases between.

This clonotype was detected ten times or more. This chain links TRBV6-4 with TRBJ2-2; 9 bases line up with TRBD1. Germline trimming cut 5 bases from V and 0 bases from J; bases unmatched to any gene: 13. This CDR3 has 19 amino acids. The germline gives CDR1 MRHNA, CDR2 SNTAGT. Written as DNA, the CDR3 is TGTGCCAGCAGTAACCCCGGGACAGGGCCGAACGCGAACACCGGGGAGCTGTTTTTT. Its translation: CASSNPGTGPNANTGELFF.

This clonotype was seen ten or more times. The V gene is TRBV6-1, the J gene TRBJ2-5, with D perhaps TRBD2 (6 bases). This CDR3 has 15 amino acids. The germline CDR1 and CDR2 sequences are MNHNS and SASEGT. V gave up 6 bases and J gave up 1 base, with 15 bases separating them. The CDR3 is CASREGRLFQETQYF. The CDR3 bases are TGTGCCAGCAGGGAGGGAAGACTGTTCCAAGAGACCCAGTACTTC.

The chain employs TRBV7-2 and TRBJ2-5, with 10 positions matching TRBD2. The CDR3 contains 16 residues. Germline CDR1 SGHTA, CDR2 FQGNSA. Trimming cost V 5 bases and J 1 base; bases outside gene matches: 7. The chain's CDR3 is CASSPRIAGGQETQYF. For the CDR3, the DNA is TGTGCCAGCAGCCCAAGGATAGCGGGGGGCCAAGAGACCCAGTACTTC.

This clonotype has at least ten counts. V is TRBV7-2 and J is TRBJ2-7; 8 nucleotides line up with TRBD1. J lost 2 bases, V lost 5 bases, and 8 bases had no gene match. This CDR3 spans 15 amino acids. Germline loops: CDR1 SGHTA, CDR2 FQGNSA. CDR3 sequence: CASSPPGQATYEQYF. In DNA, the CDR3 is TGTGCCAGCAGCCCGCCGGGACAGGCGACCTACGAGCAGTACTTC. The variable domain in full, with the rest retrieved from reference TRBV7-2 and TRBJ2-7, is GAGVSQSPSNKVTEKGKDVELRCDPISGHTALYWYRQSLGQGLEFLIYFQGNSAPDKSGLPSDRFSAERTGGSVSTLTIQRTQQEDSAVYLCASSPPGQATYEQYFGPGTRLTVT.

This clonotype occurred many times. The J gene is TRBJ1-6, the V gene TRBV12-3 or TRBV12-4; D is unclear. Trimming took off 0 bases at V and 9 bases at J, with 15 bases between the two ends. The CDR3 extends over 16 amino acids. The CDR3 nucleotides read TGTGCCAGCAGTTTAGCGCGGCAGGTGCATGGTTCACCCCTCCACTTT. Amino acids: CASSLARQVHGSPLHF.

Many counts were recorded for this clonotype. The V gene is TRBV4-1, the J gene TRBJ1-2; D remains ambiguous. V dropped 2 bases and J dropped 7 bases, with 20 bases sitting between them. The germline CDR1 and CDR2 sequences are MGHRA and YSYEKL. The CDR3 length is 16 residues. The CDR3 bases are TGCGCCAGCAGCCAACCGGTCGCAGGCCCCGCCGGTGGCTACACCTTC. Translation: CASSQPVAGPAGGYTF.

In its sample, this clonotype was seen many times. This chain connects TRBV20-1 to TRBJ1-6; the D is unclear. Deletions cut 7 bases from V and 4 bases from J, with 14 bases between. Germline V CDR1 and CDR2: DFQATT, SNEGSKA (reference sequence). The CDR3 extends over 14 amino acids. The CDR3 DNA reads TGCAGTGTTCGGCCCACTGCGTATAATTCACCCCTCCACTTT. It is translated as CSVRPTAYNSPLHF.

This clonotype was observed many times. The chain links TRBV15 to TRBJ1-2; D uncertain. Looked up from germline, CDR1 is LNHNV and CDR2 is YYDKDF (reference sequence). The CDR3 runs 15 residues. The V end was cut by 0 bases, the J end by 8 bases, with 16 bases between. CDR3 bases: TGTGCCACCAGCAGAGATATTGGAAGGGAGGGCGGCTACACCTTC. This codes for CATSRDIGREGGYTF.

This clonotype was seen a few times. This chain joins TRBV9 and TRBJ2-5, with 11 positions matching TRBD2. The germline V gene has CDR1 SGDLS and CDR2 YYNGEE. This CDR3 region has 15 residues. Trimming took 6 bases from V and 4 from J; bases not matched to a gene: 8. CDR3 DNA sequence: TGTGCCAGCAATCTAGCGGGGGGTACTGGAGAGACCCAGTACTTC. It is translated as CASNLAGGTGETQYF. The entire variable domain, with the rest obtained from reference TRBV9 and TRBJ2-5, is as follows: DSGVTQTPKHLITATGQRVTLRCSPRSGDLSVYWYQQSLDQGLQFLIQYYNGEERAKGNILERFSAQQFPDLHSELNLSSLELGDSALYFCASNLAGGTGETQYFGPGTRLLVL.

The chain couples TRBV2 to TRBJ2-2; 9 bases are a match to TRBD2. The CDR3 spans 15 residues. With V trimmed by 4 bases and J by 5 bases, 5 bases remained unmatched. From germline, CDR1 is SNHLY and CDR2 FYNNEI. The DNA of the CDR3 is TGTGCCAGCAGTGTGGCGGGGGGGCGGACCGGGGAGCTGTTTTTT. This gives the protein CASSVAGGRTGELFF.

The sample holds a few counts of this clonotype. A much larger clone differs from this one at a single base, so this may be a read error. J is TRBJ2-4 and V is TRBV5-1; D is uncertain. The CDR3 is made up of 11 amino acids. Germline-derived CDR1 and CDR2 are SGHRS and YFSETQ. CDR3 residues: CASSDTNIKYF. The CDR3, as DNA: TGCGCCAGCAGCGACACAAACATTAAGTACTTC.

This clonotype was detected many times. The V call is TRBV28, the J call TRBJ2-7, with D hard to call. The ends were cut back, 4 bases at V and 6 bases at J, with 19 bases in the middle. The germline V gene has CDR1 MDHEN and CDR2 SYDVKM. The CDR3 sequence is 15 residues long. The CDR3, as DNA: TGTGCCAGCAGTTCCCCTATGATCCCCAGAGCCGAGCAGTACTTC. Translation: CASSSPMIPRAEQYF.

This clonotype was observed many times. The junction departs from germline at one end; a sequencing error may be responsible. This rearrangement joins TRBV6-2 or TRBV6-3 to TRBJ1-2, with D perhaps matching TRBD1 (5 bases). The CDR3 is 16 residues long. Looked up from germline, CDR1 is MNHEY and CDR2 is SVGEGT. The CDR3 sequence is CASTYGSGRDLYGYTF. Here the CDR3 DNA reads TGTGCCAGCACTTACGGTAGCGGCAGGGACCTCTATGGCTACACCTTC.

The table lists this clonotype with many counts. This chain uses TRBV19 with TRBJ1-2; tentatively, D is TRBD1 (5 bases). V lost 3 bases and J 5 bases, leaving 16 bases between the germline ends. The CDR3 spans 15 residues. From germline, CDR1 is LNHDA and CDR2 SQIVND (reference sequence). This chain's CDR3 is CASSMWGEGPYGYTF. CDR3 sequence (DNA): TGTGCCAGTAGTATGTGGGGCGAGGGTCCTTATGGCTACACCTTC.

The chain recombines TRBV6-1 with TRBJ2-1; the match to TRBD2 covers 10 bases. V shed 8 bases, J shed 3 bases, and the junction held 13 bases outside the gene matches. This CDR3 is 17 amino acids long. Germline V gene data show CDR1 as MNHNS and CDR2 as SASEGT. The CDR3 here is CASERVSGGNRYNEQFF. The CDR3 nucleotides read TGTGCCAGCGAGAGGGTTAGCGGGGGGAATCGCTACAATGAGCAGTTCTTC.

This clonotype was seen a few times. The chain joins TRBV9 to TRBJ1-3; D remains unclear. Looked up from germline, CDR1 is SGDLS and CDR2 is YYNGEE. The CDR3 has 15 amino acids. V dropped 4 bases and J dropped 0 bases, with 11 bases sitting between them. The CDR3 bases are TGTGCCAGCAGCCCCTACGGAGACTCTGGAAACACCATATATTTT. Translation gives CASSPYGDSGNTIYF.

This clonotype has only a few counts. This chain connects TRBV6-1 to TRBJ2-7; possible D gene TRBD2, 6 bases. Looked up from germline, CDR1 is MNHNS and CDR2 is SASEGT. The CDR3 is made up of 13 amino acids. The V end lost 6 bases, the J end lost 4 bases, and 13 bases lay between the germline ends. DNA for the CDR3: TGTGCCAGCAGGGGAGGACATCCGTACGAGCAGTACTTC. It encodes CASRGGHPYEQYF.

This clonotype was seen more than once but under ten times. The chain employs TRBV12-3 or TRBV12-4 and TRBJ2-1; 8 positions agree with TRBD2. The CDR3 has 13 residues. The ends lost 8 bases at V and 7 bases at J; junction bases unmatched: 7. CDR3 nucleotides: TGTGCCAGCCGAGGCGGGGGGCGGAATGAGCAGTTCTTC. It is translated as CASRGGGRNEQFF.

This clonotype was found many times. The chain joins TRBV19 to TRBJ1-1; 10 nucleotides align to TRBD1. From germline, CDR1 is LNHDA and CDR2 SQIVND (reference sequence). The CDR3 sequence is 16 residues long. V lost 2 bases to trimming and J lost 3 bases; unmatched junction nucleotides: 6. The DNA of the CDR3 is TGTGCCAGTAGTATACCGACAGGGGGCTTCGACACTGAAGCTTTCTTT. It specifies CASSIPTGGFDTEAFF.

This clonotype was detected many times. This chain connects TRBV11-2 to TRBJ1-1, with TRBD1 matching over 10 bases. J lost 4 bases, V lost 8 bases, and 10 bases had no gene match. The CDR3 has 15 residues. Germline V gene sequence: CDR1 SGHAT, CDR2 FQNNGV. The DNA for the CDR3 is TGTGCCAGCCTCGGGGGGACAGGGGTACCCACTGAAGCTTTCTTT. Translation: CASLGGTGVPTEAFF. Full variable domain (remainder filled in from reference TRBV11-2 and TRBJ1-1): EAGVAQSPRYKIIEKRQSVAFWCNPISGHATLYWYQQILGQGPKLLIQFQNNGVVDDSQLPKDRFSAERLKGVDSTLKIQPAKLEDSAVYLCASLGGTGVPTEAFFGQGTRLTVV.

This clonotype was recorded many times. This chain connects TRBV11-2 to TRBJ1-1; TRBD1 might be the D (5 bases). CDR3 length: 15 amino acids. Trimming removed 5 bases from V and 11 bases from J, with 24 bases in between. Germline assignment: CDR1 SGHAT and CDR2 FQNNGV. CDR3 sequence reads: CASSPLRGPYGRAFF. The CDR3 region has the DNA TGTGCCAGCAGCCCACTGAGGGGCCCCTACGGCAGGGCTTTCTTT.

This clonotype was recorded at least ten times. This chain uses TRBV19 with TRBJ1-2; tentatively, D is TRBD1 (5 bases). CDR3 length: 13 residues. Germline CDR1 reads LNHDA; CDR2 reads SQIVND (reference sequence). V shed 2 bases and J shed 6 bases, with 10 bases lying between them. The CDR3 sequence is CASSIRDLNGYTF. The CDR3 DNA reads TGTGCCAGTAGTATAAGGGACCTAAATGGCTACACCTTC.

This clonotype has only a few counts. The genes are TRBV6-1 and TRBJ1-5; TRBD1 agrees at 8 bases. This CDR3 has 16 amino acids. V was pared by 7 bases and J by 0 bases, with 8 bases of the junction left unmatched. Germline assignment: CDR1 MNHNS and CDR2 SASEGT. The CDR3 is CASTGTGLNSNQPQHF. CDR3 nucleotides: TGTGCCAGCACCGGGACAGGCCTAAATAGCAATCAGCCCCAGCATTTT.

This clonotype was seen repeatedly, ten times or more. The chain has TRBV7-9 and TRBJ1-1, with a tentative D call TRBD1 (6 bases). Germline CDR1 reads SEHNR; CDR2 reads FQNEAQ (reference sequence). The CDR3 covers 14 residues. V lost 1 base, J lost 7 bases, and 13 bases lay in between. The CDR3 protein is CASSLGQGRIEAFF. The CDR3 nucleotides are TGTGCCAGCAGCTTAGGCCAGGGGCGCATTGAAGCTTTCTTT.

CDR3 bases: TGTGCCAGCACTAGTACAGAGCCTAATAATTCACCCCTCCACTTT. Residues: CASTSTEPNNSPLHF. V is TRBV2 and J is TRBJ1-6; D gene ambiguous. Trimming removed 7 bases at V and 5 bases at J, with 15 bases between. The CDR3 runs 15 residues. The V gene's germline CDR1 is SNHLY and CDR2 FYNNEI.

This chain connects TRBV7-9 to TRBJ1-1; the D is unclear. The CDR3 has 12 amino acids. Germline assignment: CDR1 SEHNR and CDR2 FQNEAQ (reference sequence). V was shortened by 8 bases and J by 5 bases, with 12 bases between the two germline ends. CDR3 in amino acids: CASLSTETEAFF. The DNA for the CDR3 is TGTGCCAGCTTGTCTACGGAGACTGAAGCTTTCTTT.

Notes on this clonotype: A much larger clone lies one base from this, so it may be a read error. This sequence joins TRBV7-3 and TRBJ1-1; no clear D. The CDR3 sequence is 13 residues long. V lost 1 base to trimming and J lost 3 bases, with 6 bases between them. Per the germline V gene, CDR1 is SGHTA and CDR2 is FQGTGA. DNA for the CDR3: TGTGCCAGCAGCTTAAAGTCCTACACTGAAGCTTTCTTT. This gives the protein CASSLKSYTEAFF.